The 3 T cell receptor beta chains in this list originate from one sample, sequenced in a study of early stage breast cancer tumors. Sequenced by immunoSEQ multiplex PCR; TCRdb stores in-frame clones only, minus some. The sample lists 8,500 to 10,000 clones; 78% were seen once. Sequenced sample: normal breast tissue next to the tumor. The source of these receptors is a person between 35 and 49 years old with breast cancer.

The CDR3 protein is CASSLNLLRTPREQYF. The CDR3 nucleotides are TGTGCCAGCAGCTTAAATCTATTGCGGACCCCTCGGGAGCAGTACTTC. The J gene is TRBJ2-7, the V gene TRBV11-2; D uncertain. The CDR3 length is 16 residues. V lost 2 bases and J 7 bases, leaving 21 bases between the germline ends. Germline CDR1 SGHAT, CDR2 FQNNGV.

The rearrangement links TRBV7-8 to TRBJ2-3; TRBD2 might be the D (6 bases). The CDR3 is made up of 14 amino acids. V lost 5 bases, J lost 3 bases, and 12 bases lay in between. Germline V lookup: CDR1 SGHVS, CDR2 FQNEAQ. The CDR3 bases are TGTGCCAGCAGCCCATTGGAGGGAACAGATACGCAGTATTTT. Protein: CASSPLEGTDTQYF.

The chain couples TRBV10-2 to TRBJ2-3, with TRBD1 as a possible D gene (6 bases). In germline, CDR1 is WSHSY, CDR2 SAAADI. The CDR3 contains 18 residues. The germline V and J ends were trimmed by 5 bases and 1 base, with 22 bases remaining between them. For the CDR3, the DNA is TGCGCCAGCAGTAGACCCCTTCTTAGGGGGTCAGGCACAGATACGCAGTATTTT. Protein product: CASSRPLLRGSGTDTQYF.